The next 10 T cell receptor delta chains were all read from a single sample in a study of human gamma delta and Vdelta1 T cells. TCRdb reapplied CATT to the PCR reads. This table has approximately 7,000 delta-chain clones, about 40% appearing once. These receptors' antigens are unknown. Sequencing input: Vdelta1 gamma-delta T cells from blood grown in culture (DOT cells). The receptors were gathered from a human donor in good health.

V usage is TRDV1 and J usage is TRDJ1; 8 bases match TRDD3. From germline, CDR1 is TSWWSYY and CDR2 QGS. V was clipped by 4 bases and J by 2 bases; unmatched bases: 15. This CDR3 is built from 18 residues. CDR3: CALGGFSTGGHGTDKLIF. CDR3 sequence (DNA): TGTGCTCTTGGGGGGTTCTCTACTGGGGGCCACGGGACCGATAAACTCATCTTT.

This clone is medium-sized by share. The chain recombines TRDV1 with TRDJ1; TRDD3 agrees at 11 bases. Unmatched junction bases numbered 43, after V lost 1 base and J lost 0 bases. Germline V gene lookup returns CDR1 TSWWSYY and CDR2 QGS. There are 30 residues in the CDR3. CDR3 DNA: TGTGCTCTTGGGGAACCCCGGCGGGCCACCCACTGGGGGATATTAATGTCCCACCCGAGCGATTACTCGTACACCGATAAACTCATCTTT. The encoded protein is CALGEPRRATHWGILMSHPSDYSYTDKLIF.

This clone has just a few counts. The chain uses TRDV1 and TRDJ1; D might be TRDD3 (5 bases). V was trimmed by 0 bases and J by 0 bases, leaving 20 bases between them. From germline, CDR1 is TSWWSYY and CDR2 QGS. CDR3 size: 19 residues. CDR3 sequence: CALGELEITGDTYTDKLIF. CDR3 nucleotides: TGTGCTCTTGGGGAACTAGAGATCACAGGGGACACTTACACCGATAAACTCATCTTT.

The chain couples TRDV1 to TRDJ4; TRDD3 matches 11 bases. V trimming: 2 bases; J trimming: 2 bases; junction bases outside the gene matches: 16. The CDR3 spans 19 residues. Germline loops: CDR1 TSWWSYY, CDR2 QGS. CDR3 bases: TGTGCTCTTGGGGAATCCCTCCCGTCCTCCTGGGGGATACAAAGACCCCTGATCTTT. Protein product: CALGESLPSSWGIQRPLIF.

The chain recombines TRDV1 with TRDJ1, with 11 positions matching TRDD3. Looked up from germline, CDR1 is TSWWSYY and CDR2 is QGS. The CDR3 spans 21 residues. Trimming took 2 bases from V and 3 from J; bases not matched to a gene: 20. The DNA for the CDR3 is TGTGCTCTTGGGGAAATGGGCGAATACTGGGGGATAAGGCGGCTCGCCGATAAACTCATCTTT. As protein: CALGEMGEYWGIRRLADKLIF.

This clone has more than one count but fewer than ten. A much larger clone differs from this one at a single base, so this may be a read error. The chain has TRDV1 and TRDJ1, with TRDD2 matching over 9 bases. The CDR3 extends over 17 amino acids. Germline V CDR1 and CDR2: TSWWSYY, QGS. The CDR3 reads CAFGGPSYGGYTDKLIF. Written as DNA, the CDR3 is TGTGCTTTTGGGGGGCCTTCCTACGGGGGTTACACCGATAAACTCATCTTT.

The chain is built from TRDV1 and TRDJ1; 11 bases are shared with TRDD3. The CDR3 has 18 residues. Germline trimming cut 1 base from V and 1 base from J; bases unmatched to any gene: 8. The V gene's germline CDR1 is TSWWSYY and CDR2 QGS. CDR3: CALGEPLWGIPATDKLIF. In nucleotides, the CDR3 is TGTGCTCTTGGGGAACCCCTCTGGGGGATACCAGCCACCGATAAACTCATCTTT.

By proportion, this clone is medium-sized. V and J are TRDV1 and TRDJ1; TRDD3 matches 9 bases. This CDR3 has 22 amino acids. The germline V gene encodes CDR1 TSWWSYY and CDR2 QGS. Trimming took 1 base from V and 3 from J; bases not matched to a gene: 24. This CDR3 reads CALGEPPDHGGYSGLVPDKLIF. CDR3 DNA sequence: TGTGCTCTTGGGGAACCCCCCGACCACGGGGGATACAGTGGTTTGGTTCCCGATAAACTCATCTTT.

This clone was observed a handful of times. The V call is TRDV1, the J call TRDJ1, with 11 bases fitting TRDD3. The length of the CDR3 is 18 residues. From germline, CDR1 is TSWWSYY and CDR2 QGS. J was trimmed by 1 base and V by 2 bases; bases with no gene match: 9. CDR3 sequence: CALGEFRGGGYGTDKLIF. Written as DNA, the CDR3 is TGTGCTCTTGGGGAATTTAGGGGTGGGGGATACGGCACCGATAAACTCATCTTT.

This clone was seen more than once but under ten times. The chain carries TRDV1 and TRDJ1; 8 bases map to TRDD3. The germline V gene has CDR1 TSWWSYY and CDR2 QGS. CDR3 length equals 18 residues. V shed 5 bases and J 0 bases; nucleotides not matched to a gene: 14. The CDR3 sequence: CALGNTGIRLKYTDKLIF. The CDR3 DNA reads TGTGCTCTTGGGAATACAGGGATACGCCTAAAGTACACCGATAAACTCATCTTT.